This is a list of T cell receptor beta chains from one sample in a study of neurological immune-mediated disorders. TCRdb recomputed calls from the 5' RACE reads with MiXCR, one row per CDR3 protein. The data contain 80,000 or so distinct CDR3 sequences, 9.4% of them singletons. Sequencing was carried out using PBMCs. The receptors were sampled from a man aged 45 to 65 in good health. The CDR3 runs from the conserved cysteine through the conserved F or W. Fields, in order: clone size, D gene, V gene, J gene, CDR3 DNA, CDR3 protein. A D gene is named only where the DNA matches it firmly. Clone size is given for some rows only: seen once, a few or many times, or a class if the clone is expanded.

clone_size: many
d_call: TRBD1
v_call: TRBV5-1
j_call: TRBJ1-1
cdr3_nt: TGCGCCAGCAGCATCCGGGACAGCCCGAACACTGAAGCTTTCTTT
cdr3_aa: CASSIRDSPNTEAFF

clone_size: many
d_call: TRBD2
v_call: TRBV29-1
j_call: TRBJ2-2
cdr3_nt: TGCAGCGTTGGGGGGGGAAACACCGGGGAGCTGTTTTTT
cdr3_aa: CSVGGGNTGELFF

clone_size: many
d_call: TRBD2
v_call: TRBV6-2/TRBV6-3
j_call: TRBJ2-1
cdr3_nt: TGTGCCAGCAGTTACTTAGCGGGGGGCCCGCCTTACAATGAGCAGTTCTTC
cdr3_aa: CASSYLAGGPPYNEQFF

clone_size: -
d_call: -
v_call: TRBV7-6
j_call: TRBJ1-5
cdr3_nt: TGTGCCAGCAGCTCAGGAGTAAATCAGCCCCAGCATTTT
cdr3_aa: CASSSGVNQPQHF

clone_size: -
d_call: -
v_call: TRBV19
j_call: TRBJ2-2
cdr3_nt: TGTGCCAGTACCATCCAGGGGGGGAACACCGGGGAGCTGTTTTTT
cdr3_aa: CASTIQGGNTGELFF

clone_size: many
d_call: -
v_call: TRBV10-3
j_call: TRBJ1-5
cdr3_nt: TGTGCCATCAGTGAGGATGGACGTAGCAATCAGCCCCAGCATTTT
cdr3_aa: CAISEDGRSNQPQHF

clone_size: many
d_call: TRBD2
v_call: TRBV6-2/TRBV6-3
j_call: TRBJ2-1
cdr3_nt: TGTGCCAGCAGTTACCCCATAGCGGGGGGTTACAATGAGCAGTTCTTC
cdr3_aa: CASSYPIAGGYNEQFF

clone_size: medium-sized
d_call: TRBD1
v_call: TRBV4-1
j_call: TRBJ1-1
cdr3_nt: TGCGCCAGCAGCCGAGAACAGGGGCACACTGAAGCTTTCTTT
cdr3_aa: CASSREQGHTEAFF

clone_size: many
d_call: -
v_call: TRBV5-1
j_call: TRBJ2-5
cdr3_nt: TGCGCCAGCAGCTCCGGTCCTATCCAAGAGACCCAGTACTTC
cdr3_aa: CASSSGPIQETQYF

clone_size: many
d_call: -
v_call: TRBV20-1
j_call: TRBJ1-2
cdr3_nt: TGCAGTGCTAGGCAGACAGGAGTTAACTATGGCTACACCTTC
cdr3_aa: CSARQTGVNYGYTF

clone_size: many
d_call: -
v_call: TRBV5-1
j_call: TRBJ2-3
cdr3_nt: TGCGCCAGCAGCTTCCCCAGTGGCACAGATACGCAGTATTTT
cdr3_aa: CASSFPSGTDTQYF

clone_size: few
d_call: -
v_call: TRBV29-1
j_call: TRBJ2-2
cdr3_nt: TGCAGCGTTGACCTCTACACCGGGGAGCTGTTTTTT
cdr3_aa: CSVDLYTGELFF

clone_size: many
d_call: -
v_call: TRBV20-1
j_call: TRBJ2-7
cdr3_nt: TGCAGTGCTAGTCCCTGGGGCCAGTATTCCTACGAGCAGTACTTC
cdr3_aa: CSASPWGQYSYEQYF

clone_size: -
d_call: -
v_call: TRBV3-1
j_call: TRBJ2-5
cdr3_nt: TGTGCCAGCAGCCAACAACGCCGCCGGTGGGAGACCCAGTACTTC
cdr3_aa: CASSQQRRRWETQYF

clone_size: many
d_call: TRBD2
v_call: TRBV12-3/TRBV12-4
j_call: TRBJ2-3
cdr3_nt: TGTGCCAGCAGTATAGGACTAGCGGGAGCATGGGATACGCAGTATTTT
cdr3_aa: CASSIGLAGAWDTQYF

clone_size: many
d_call: -
v_call: TRBV5-1
j_call: TRBJ2-5
cdr3_nt: TGCGCCAGCAGCTTGGCAACTCTCGGGCCCCTCGGAAAAGAGACCCAGTACTTC
cdr3_aa: CASSLATLGPLGKETQYF

clone_size: many
d_call: -
v_call: TRBV10-3
j_call: TRBJ2-5
cdr3_nt: TGTGCCACCCTAGGACAGCCACAAGAGACCCAGTACTTC
cdr3_aa: CATLGQPQETQYF

clone_size: many
d_call: TRBD2
v_call: TRBV29-1
j_call: TRBJ2-5
cdr3_nt: TGCAGCGTCGGGACTAGCGGAGAGACCCAGTACTTC
cdr3_aa: CSVGTSGETQYF

clone_size: many
d_call: -
v_call: TRBV6-5
j_call: TRBJ2-1
cdr3_nt: TGTGCCAGCAGGAGGGGTTTGGGGAATGAGCAGTTCTTC
cdr3_aa: CASRRGLGNEQFF

clone_size: many
d_call: -
v_call: TRBV4-3
j_call: TRBJ2-2
cdr3_nt: TGCGCCAGCAGCCAAGGAGGTCCATACGCCGGGGAGCTGTTTTTT
cdr3_aa: CASSQGGPYAGELFF

clone_size: many
d_call: -
v_call: TRBV2
j_call: TRBJ2-7
cdr3_nt: TGTGCCAGCAGTGTTGAGCGGTTCTCCTACGAGCAGTACTTC
cdr3_aa: CASSVERFSYEQYF

clone_size: many
d_call: TRBD2
v_call: TRBV5-1
j_call: TRBJ2-5
cdr3_nt: TGCGCCAGCAGCTCCCAAGGGTCTAGCGGGGAAGAGACCCAGTACTTC
cdr3_aa: CASSSQGSSGEETQYF

clone_size: many
d_call: -
v_call: TRBV5-1
j_call: TRBJ2-5
cdr3_nt: TGCGCCAGCAGCACGCGACTAGAGACCCAGTACTTC
cdr3_aa: CASSTRLETQYF

clone_size: many
d_call: TRBD1
v_call: TRBV5-5
j_call: TRBJ1-5
cdr3_nt: TGTGCCAGCAGCTCAGACAGGGGGAGCAATCAGCCCCAGCATTTT
cdr3_aa: CASSSDRGSNQPQHF

clone_size: many
d_call: TRBD2
v_call: TRBV5-1
j_call: TRBJ2-3
cdr3_nt: TGCGCCAGCAGCGTCGCCCTAGCGGGATCCACAGATACGCAGTATTTT
cdr3_aa: CASSVALAGSTDTQYF

clone_size: many
d_call: -
v_call: TRBV30
j_call: TRBJ1-5
cdr3_nt: TGTGCCTGGAACTCACAGGGTGGCAATCAGCCCCAGCATTTT
cdr3_aa: CAWNSQGGNQPQHF

clone_size: -
d_call: -
v_call: TRBV15
j_call: TRBJ2-4
cdr3_nt: TGTGCCACCAGCAGAGATGAGGAAAACATTCAGTACTTC
cdr3_aa: CATSRDEENIQYF

clone_size: many
d_call: TRBD2
v_call: TRBV3-1
j_call: TRBJ2-6
cdr3_nt: TGTGCCAGCAGCCAAGACCAACTAGCGGGAGGCTCTGGGGCCAACGTCCTGACTTTC
cdr3_aa: CASSQDQLAGGSGANVLTF

clone_size: many
d_call: TRBD1
v_call: TRBV12-3/TRBV12-4
j_call: TRBJ1-1
cdr3_nt: TGTGCCAGCAGTTCCGGGACAGCTATTGAAGCTTTCTTT
cdr3_aa: CASSSGTAIEAFF

clone_size: many
d_call: TRBD1
v_call: TRBV27
j_call: TRBJ1-5
cdr3_nt: TGTGCCAGCAGCTTGGGACAGACTAGCAATCAGCCCCAGCATTTT
cdr3_aa: CASSLGQTSNQPQHF

clone_size: -
d_call: -
v_call: TRBV29-1
j_call: TRBJ2-5
cdr3_nt: TGCAGCGTTGAACCAAACCCGGACGAGACCCAGTACTTC
cdr3_aa: CSVEPNPDETQYF

clone_size: many
d_call: -
v_call: TRBV7-2
j_call: TRBJ2-7
cdr3_nt: TGTGCCAGCAGCTTAGATGGTCGCCAGCCACTGTACTTC
cdr3_aa: CASSLDGRQPLYF

clone_size: many
d_call: -
v_call: TRBV12-3/TRBV12-4
j_call: TRBJ2-5
cdr3_nt: TGTGCCAGCATCCGCCCCGGGAGATTATCTGGAGAGACCCAGTACTTC
cdr3_aa: CASIRPGRLSGETQYF

clone_size: many
d_call: -
v_call: TRBV5-5
j_call: TRBJ1-3
cdr3_nt: TGTGCCAGCAGCTTGGACTACGGGGGTTTATCTGGAAACACCATATATTTT
cdr3_aa: CASSLDYGGLSGNTIYF

clone_size: many
d_call: -
v_call: TRBV6-2/TRBV6-3
j_call: TRBJ2-3
cdr3_nt: TGTGCCAGCAGTTACGTGGATACGCAGTATTTT
cdr3_aa: CASSYVDTQYF

clone_size: many
d_call: -
v_call: TRBV20-1
j_call: TRBJ2-6
cdr3_nt: TGCAGTGCTGCTACATCGGGTTCTGGGGCCAACGTCCTGACTTTC
cdr3_aa: CSAATSGSGANVLTF

clone_size: many
d_call: -
v_call: TRBV20-1
j_call: TRBJ2-1
cdr3_nt: TGCAGTGCTAGAGAGGTCCTTAGTTTTGGTGAGCAGTTCTTC
cdr3_aa: CSAREVLSFGEQFF

clone_size: -
d_call: TRBD1
v_call: TRBV20-1
j_call: TRBJ1-5
cdr3_nt: TGCAGTACTCCGACAGGGGTCCGGGGGGCCCAGCATTTT
cdr3_aa: CSTPTGVRGAQHF

clone_size: many
d_call: TRBD1
v_call: TRBV29-1
j_call: TRBJ1-5
cdr3_nt: TGCAGCGTCCGTGAACAGGGGAATCAGCCCCAGCATTTT
cdr3_aa: CSVREQGNQPQHF

clone_size: many
d_call: TRBD2
v_call: TRBV3-1
j_call: TRBJ2-3
cdr3_nt: TGTGCCAGCAGCCAAGGAGCTGTAGCGGGGGGGCCGCAAGATACGCAGTATTTT
cdr3_aa: CASSQGAVAGGPQDTQYF

clone_size: many
d_call: -
v_call: TRBV5-1
j_call: TRBJ2-7
cdr3_nt: TGCGCCAGCAGACCCGGGACACACTCCTACGAGCAGTACTTC
cdr3_aa: CASRPGTHSYEQYF

clone_size: many
d_call: TRBD1
v_call: TRBV20-1
j_call: TRBJ1-2
cdr3_nt: TGCAGTGCTGAGGAACAGGGGGGAAGCTATGGCTACACCTTC
cdr3_aa: CSAEEQGGSYGYTF

clone_size: many
d_call: -
v_call: TRBV28
j_call: TRBJ2-7
cdr3_nt: TGTGCCAGCAGTCGACCTCCGAACTTCTACGAGCAGTACTTC
cdr3_aa: CASSRPPNFYEQYF

clone_size: many
d_call: -
v_call: TRBV5-1
j_call: TRBJ2-5
cdr3_nt: TGCGCCAGCAGCTTGGAACTAGAAGAGACCCAGTACTTC
cdr3_aa: CASSLELEETQYF

clone_size: many
d_call: -
v_call: TRBV4-2
j_call: TRBJ2-7
cdr3_nt: TGTGCCAGCAGCCAAAACCCCGGGACGGCGAGCTCCTACGAGCAGTACTTC
cdr3_aa: CASSQNPGTASSYEQYF

clone_size: few
d_call: -
v_call: TRBV20-1
j_call: TRBJ2-5
cdr3_nt: TGCAGTGCTTCGTCCGGGCCCAGGGAGACCCAGTACTTC
cdr3_aa: CSASSGPRETQYF

clone_size: many
d_call: -
v_call: TRBV7-2
j_call: TRBJ2-5
cdr3_nt: TGTGCCAGCAGCTCCGGACTGGACCCAGAGACCCAGTACTTC
cdr3_aa: CASSSGLDPETQYF

clone_size: many
d_call: TRBD2
v_call: TRBV10-3
j_call: TRBJ2-3
cdr3_nt: TGTGCCATCAGTGAGTCAGGGACTAGCGGGTCTTCAGGCACAGATACGCAGTATTTT
cdr3_aa: CAISESGTSGSSGTDTQYF

clone_size: many
d_call: TRBD1
v_call: TRBV20-1
j_call: TRBJ2-1
cdr3_nt: TGCAGTGCTAGAGATGCTTCATGGACAGGGGGGCTTAATGAGCAGTTCTTC
cdr3_aa: CSARDASWTGGLNEQFF

clone_size: -
d_call: TRBD2
v_call: TRBV3-1
j_call: TRBJ2-3
cdr3_nt: TGTGCCAGCAGCCAAGATTCGTCTAGCGGGAGGGGCACAGATACGCAGTATTTT
cdr3_aa: CASSQDSSSGRGTDTQYF

clone_size: many
d_call: TRBD1
v_call: TRBV20-1
j_call: TRBJ2-5
cdr3_nt: TGCAGTGCTTTACAGACCAGGGGGAAGGAGACCCAGTACTTC
cdr3_aa: CSALQTRGKETQYF

clone_size: many
d_call: -
v_call: TRBV29-1
j_call: TRBJ1-1
cdr3_nt: TGCAGCGTCCTCAGACGGGGGAACACTGAAGCTTTCTTT
cdr3_aa: CSVLRRGNTEAFF

clone_size: few
d_call: -
v_call: TRBV6-5
j_call: TRBJ2-3
cdr3_nt: TGTGCCAGCAGTTTAAAGGGCAGCACAGATACGCAGTATTTT
cdr3_aa: CASSLKGSTDTQYF